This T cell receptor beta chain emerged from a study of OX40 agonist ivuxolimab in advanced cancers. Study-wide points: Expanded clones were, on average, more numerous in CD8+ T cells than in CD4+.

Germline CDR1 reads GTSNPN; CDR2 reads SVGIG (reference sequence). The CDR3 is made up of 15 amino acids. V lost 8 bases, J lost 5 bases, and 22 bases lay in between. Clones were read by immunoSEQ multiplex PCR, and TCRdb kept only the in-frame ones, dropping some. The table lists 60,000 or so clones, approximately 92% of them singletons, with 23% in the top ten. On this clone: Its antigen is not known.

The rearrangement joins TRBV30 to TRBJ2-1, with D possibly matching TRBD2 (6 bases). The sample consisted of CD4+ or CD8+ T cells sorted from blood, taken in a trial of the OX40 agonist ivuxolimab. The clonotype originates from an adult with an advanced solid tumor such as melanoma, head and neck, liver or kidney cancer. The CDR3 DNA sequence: TGTGCCCTTAGCGGAGTACGATGGCCGAACAATGAGCAGTTCTTC. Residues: CALSGVRWPNNEQFF.